The subject of this entry is one T cell receptor beta chain. The target antigen is unknown. The junction departs from the called germline gene at one end, perhaps through a read error. These data belong to a study of cytomegalovirus exposure and HLA in healthy donors. Germline V CDR1 and CDR2: MNHEY, SVGAGI. The CDR3 sequence is 14 residues long. The study ran its PCR with 60 Vbeta and 13 Jbeta primers. Sequenced by immunoSEQ multiplex PCR; TCRdb stores in-frame clones only, minus some. The data contain approximately 110,000 clones, over 75% of them singletons. Study findings and constraints: DRB1 showed the most TCR associations and HLA-C the fewest in a later analysis, as rates varied by HLA locus. In a later analysis, HLA-associated TCR beta chains were more clonally expanded than equally common others. An apparent linkage of common viral pathogens to several of the most significant clusters emerged in a later analysis.

Sequencing was carried out using PBMCs. The receptor's source is a human donor in good health. The rearrangement links TRBV6-5 to TRBJ2-7; 14 bases match TRBD2. In nucleotides, the CDR3 is TGTGCCAGCAGTCCCGGACTAGCGGGAGGCCAATTGGACTTC. Its translation: CASSPGLAGGQLDF.